Below are 32 T cell receptor beta chains sequenced from a single sample in a study of cytomegalovirus exposure and HLA in healthy donors. The assay was immunoSEQ multiplex PCR, and TCRdb's table has in-frame clones only and misses some. The sample has about 58,000 clones, over 85% seen once; the top ten hold 1.1%. The source material was PBMCs. The source is a man aged 18 to 29 in good health and CMV-seronegative.

The chain couples TRBV28 to TRBJ2-7; no firm D call. Germline V CDR1 and CDR2: MDHEN, SYDVKM. The CDR3 consists of 15 residues. The V end lost 5 bases, the J end lost 0 bases, and 14 bases lay between the germline ends. CDR3 in DNA: TGTGCCAGCAGTCCCTCCAGACTCCTCTCCTACGAGCAGTACTTC. Translating gives CASSPSRLLSYEQYF.

V usage is TRBV7-9 and J usage is TRBJ2-3, with a weak D call TRBD2 (5 bases). V was trimmed by 4 bases and J by 5 bases, leaving 22 bases between them. The length of the CDR3 is 17 residues. Germline-derived CDR1 and CDR2 are SEHNR and FQNEAQ (reference sequence). CDR3 sequence: CASSSARRGLREDTQYF. The CDR3 nucleotides are TGTGCCAGCAGCTCGGCCCGCAGAGGTCTTCGGGAAGATACGCAGTATTTT.

This clone has just one count. This chain connects TRBV6-5 to TRBJ1-1; 7 bases are a match to TRBD1. Germline V gives CDR1 MNHEY, CDR2 SVGAGI. CDR3 length equals 15 residues. Trimming took 2 bases from V and 10 from J; bases not matched to a gene: 13. The CDR3 sequence: CASSYGGTQGQVAFF. The CDR3 DNA reads as TGTGCCAGCAGTTACGGCGGTACACAGGGGCAAGTAGCTTTCTTT.

This chain uses TRBV7-2 with TRBJ2-1; D unclear. V lost 3 bases, J lost 9 bases, and 12 bases lay in between. The CDR3 runs 13 residues. Germline V lookup: CDR1 SGHTA, CDR2 FQGNSA. The CDR3 sequence: CASSFLVIAEQFF. CDR3 coding DNA: TGTGCCAGCAGCTTCCTAGTTATCGCTGAGCAGTTCTTC.

CDR3 region: CASSPQYPTDYNEQFF. The CDR3 DNA reads as TGTGCCAGCAGCCCCCAATACCCGACAGACTACAATGAGCAGTTCTTC. The chain uses TRBV14 and TRBJ2-1, with D possibly matching TRBD1 (5 bases). V was pared by 4 bases and J by 3 bases, with 16 bases between. The V gene's germline CDR1 is SGHDN and CDR2 FVKESK. The CDR3 extends over 16 amino acids.

The V and J genes are TRBV27 and TRBJ2-7; D is perhaps TRBD2 (6 bases). Germline V lookup: CDR1 MNHEY, CDR2 SMNVEV (reference sequence). With 2 bases removed from V and 2 bases from J, the gap between germline ends came to 10 bases. The CDR3 is 14 residues long. The CDR3 sequence: CASSLSGYPYEQYF. The CDR3 nucleotides read TGTGCCAGCAGTTTAAGCGGGTACCCCTACGAGCAGTACTTC.

The chain joins TRBV7-3 to TRBJ1-1; 8 nucleotides agree with TRBD1. V lost 3 bases and J lost 10; bases outside the gene matches: 7. The CDR3 is made up of 13 amino acids. Germline V gene data show CDR1 as SGHTA and CDR2 as FQGTGA. The CDR3 DNA sequence: TGTGCCAGCAGCTTGACAGGGGTTTCAGGAGCTTTCTTT. Translation gives CASSLTGVSGAFF.

This chain joins TRBV4-1 and TRBJ1-1; 9 nucleotides agree with TRBD1. The CDR3 has 13 residues. V shed 4 bases and J 4 bases; nucleotides not matched to a gene: 1. Per the germline V gene, CDR1 is MGHRA and CDR2 is YSYEKL. Here the CDR3 reads CASSPGQGTEAFF. The CDR3 bases are TGCGCCAGCAGCCCGGGACAGGGCACTGAAGCTTTCTTT.

This chain connects TRBV5-5 to TRBJ1-2; no clear D. CDR1 is SGHKS, CDR2 YYEKEE, per germline (reference sequence). The CDR3 is 14 residues long. The ends were cut back, 6 bases at V and 2 bases at J, with 14 bases in the middle. CDR3 loop: CASTPWAGNYGYTF. The CDR3 bases are TGTGCCAGCACCCCGTGGGCGGGGAACTATGGCTACACCTTC. Supplemented by reference TRBV5-5 and TRBJ1-2, the full variable domain reads DAGVTQSPTHLIKTRGQQVTLRCSPISGHKSVSWYQQVLGQGPQFIFQYYEKEERGRGNFPDRFSARQFPNYSSELNVNALLLGDSALYLCASTPWAGNYGYTFGSGTRLTVV.

V and J are TRBV10-1 and TRBJ1-5, with no clear D. The CDR3 sequence is 14 residues long. Germline V gene lookup returns CDR1 WNHNN and CDR2 SYGVQD (reference sequence). Trimming removed 2 bases at V and 0 bases at J, with 5 bases between. The CDR3 nucleotides are TGCGCCAGCAGTGAGGGCAGTAGCAATCAGCCCCAGCATTTT. Its protein product is CASSEGSSNQPQHF.

This chain joins TRBV9 and TRBJ2-1; the match to TRBD2 covers 8 bases. Germline values: CDR1 SGDLS, CDR2 YYNGEE. The CDR3 has 15 amino acids. The ends lost 0 bases at V and 3 bases at J; junction bases unmatched: 2. CDR3 nucleotide sequence: TGTGCCAGCAGCGTAGGTCTAGCGGGCTACAATGAGCAGTTCTTC. This sequence encodes CASSVGLAGYNEQFF. Supplemented by reference TRBV9 and TRBJ2-1, the full variable domain reads DSGVTQTPKHLITATGQRVTLRCSPRSGDLSVYWYQQSLDQGLQFLIQYYNGEERAKGNILERFSAQQFPDLHSELNLSSLELGDSALYFCASSVGLAGYNEQFFGPGTRLTVL.

This rearrangement joins TRBV28 to TRBJ2-7; possible D gene TRBD1, 5 bases. In germline, CDR1 is MDHEN, CDR2 SYDVKM. Trimming removed 3 bases from V and 4 bases from J, with 7 bases in between. There are 12 residues in the CDR3. CDR3 nucleotide sequence: TGTGCCAGCAGTTTCAACAGGTACGAGCAGTACTTC. Translated: CASSFNRYEQYF.

The rearrangement links TRBV6-5 to TRBJ1-2; D may be TRBD1 (6 bases). The CDR3 totals 13 residues. Germline-derived CDR1 and CDR2 are MNHEY and SVGAGI. Deletions cut 7 bases from V and 3 bases from J, with 12 bases between. CDR3 residues: CASKFTGYYGYTF. The CDR3 DNA is TGTGCCAGCAAATTCACAGGGTACTATGGCTACACCTTC.

This chain connects TRBV5-6 to TRBJ1-2, with D unresolved. The CDR3 length is 11 residues. V lost 1 base, J lost 5 bases, and 3 bases lay in between. Germline V gene data show CDR1 as SGHDT and CDR2 as YYEEEE. CDR3 coding DNA: TGTGCCAGCAGCTTGACTTATGGCTACACCTTC. It yields the protein CASSLTYGYTF.

V and J are TRBV7-9 and TRBJ2-7; D unresolved. Germline values: CDR1 SEHNR, CDR2 FQNEAQ (reference sequence). The ends were cut back, 4 bases at V and 7 bases at J, with 17 bases in the middle. CDR3 size: 14 residues. The CDR3 DNA sequence: TGTGCCAGCAGCTCATCCCCAACTCATGTAGAGCAGTACTTC. Amino acid sequence: CASSSSPTHVEQYF.

The genes are TRBV5-5 and TRBJ2-1; 8 bases match TRBD2. The germline gives CDR1 SGHKS, CDR2 YYEKEE (reference sequence). J gave up 4 bases and V 4 bases, and 7 bases lay outside the gene matches. The CDR3 length is 15 residues. CDR3 sequence: CASSTKLAGYNEQFF. The CDR3 DNA is TGTGCCAGCAGCACCAAATTAGCGGGGTACAATGAGCAGTTCTTC.

The V call is TRBV10-3, the J call TRBJ1-2; D is possibly TRBD1 (5 bases). CDR1 and CDR2 (germline): ENHRY, SYGVKD. There are 16 residues in the CDR3. V was clipped by 0 bases and J by 6 bases, with 17 bases between them. The CDR3 here is CAISESPTGGYNGYTF. The CDR3 region has the DNA TGTGCCATCAGTGAGTCCCCCACAGGAGGGTATAATGGCTACACCTTC.

The V call is TRBV21-1, the J call TRBJ2-3; no check of the table's D call, TRBD2, against the DNA was made. TRBV21-1 is labeled a pseudogene. CDR3 length: 16 amino acids. CDR3 protein: CASRPRGGGGTDTQYF. CDR3 nucleotides: TGTGCCAGCAGGCCACGGGGGGGAGGGGGCACAGATACGCAGTATTTT.

V and J are TRBV11-2 and TRBJ2-7, with D unresolved. Germline V CDR1 and CDR2: SGHAT, FQNNGV. The CDR3 is made up of 12 amino acids. With 5 bases removed from V and 2 bases from J, the gap between germline ends came to 7 bases. The CDR3 region is CASSPGTYEQYF. CDR3 nucleotide sequence: TGTGCCAGCAGCCCGGGTACCTACGAGCAGTACTTC. Filled out from reference TRBV11-2 and TRBJ2-7, the complete variable domain reads EAGVAQSPRYKIIEKRQSVAFWCNPISGHATLYWYQQILGQGPKLLIQFQNNGVVDDSQLPKDRFSAERLKGVDSTLKIQPAKLEDSAVYLCASSPGTYEQYFGPGTRLTVT.

The V gene is TRBV2, the J gene TRBJ2-2, with 10 positions matching TRBD2. Germline V gives CDR1 SNHLY, CDR2 FYNNEI. The CDR3 spans 14 residues. V lost 7 bases, J lost 5 bases, and 4 bases stayed unmatched. Here the CDR3 DNA reads TGTGCCAGCATCCCAGCGGGAGGGACCGGGGAGCTGTTTTTT. This gives the protein CASIPAGGTGELFF.

J is TRBJ2-7 and V is TRBV12-5, with a tentative D call TRBD1 (5 bases). CDR3 length equals 12 residues. V lost 6 bases, J lost 6 bases, and 12 bases lay in between. Germline V CDR1 and CDR2: LGHNT, FRNRAP. CDR3 amino acids: CASGPQTGEQYF. CDR3 nucleotides: TGTGCTAGTGGACCCCAAACAGGCGAGCAGTACTTC.

The chain links TRBV7-9 to TRBJ2-7; 7 nucleotides line up with TRBD1. CDR1 SEHNR and CDR2 FQNEAQ come from the germline V gene (reference sequence). The CDR3 runs 14 residues. The V segment lost 6 bases and the J segment 6 bases; nucleotides outside the gene matches: 11. Here the CDR3 reads CASRDHYRGSEQYF. In DNA, the CDR3 is TGTGCCAGCAGAGACCACTACAGGGGATCCGAGCAGTACTTC.

This clone was observed once. The chain couples TRBV29-1 to TRBJ2-3, with 7 bases identical to TRBD2. Unmatched junction bases numbered 1, after V lost 2 bases and J lost 2 bases. This CDR3 contains 13 residues. Germline CDR1 is SQVTM and CDR2 is ANQGSEA. CDR3 sequence: CSVEREATDTQYF. CDR3 in DNA: TGCAGCGTTGAACGGGAGGCCACAGATACGCAGTATTTT.

The chain is built from TRBV6-5 and TRBJ1-1; D gene uncertain. Per the germline V gene, CDR1 is MNHEY and CDR2 is SVGAGI. V was clipped by 2 bases and J by 0 bases, with 10 bases between them. CDR3 length: 15 amino acids. CDR3 region: CASSYAGVLNTEAFF. The CDR3 DNA reads TGTGCCAGCAGTTACGCCGGAGTTCTGAACACTGAAGCTTTCTTT.

This clone was detected only once. The V and J genes are TRBV7-3 and TRBJ2-1, with D perhaps matching TRBD1 (5 bases). Germline CDR1 reads SGHTA; CDR2 reads FQGTGA. CDR3 length: 13 amino acids. The V end lost 4 bases, the J end lost 8 bases, and 12 bases lay between the germline ends. In nucleotides, the CDR3 is TGTGCCAGCAGCTCCCGACAGTTCCATGAGCAGTTCTTC. Residues: CASSSRQFHEQFF.

The chain is built from TRBV28 and TRBJ2-5, with 9 bases aligning to TRBD1. V shed 2 bases, J shed 2 bases, and the junction held 3 bases outside the gene matches. The V gene's germline CDR1 is MDHEN and CDR2 SYDVKM. The CDR3 spans 15 residues. The CDR3 region has the DNA TGTGCCAGCAGTTTAGGGGGACAGGGTCAAGAGACCCAGTACTTC. This codes for CASSLGGQGQETQYF.

The gene calls are TRBV5-1 and TRBJ2-2; 16 positions match TRBD2. The CDR3 runs 18 residues. V gave up 4 bases and J gave up 4 bases; unmatched junction bases: 7. Germline loops: CDR1 SGHRS, CDR2 YFSETQ. CDR3 coding DNA: TGCGCCAGCAGCCCGGGACTAGCGGGAGGGCCTAGCACCGGGGAGCTGTTTTTT. It is translated as CASSPGLAGGPSTGELFF.

The rearrangement joins TRBV10-3 to TRBJ2-1; D is unclear. Trimming left V 3 bases short and J 8 bases short, with 5 bases between. The CDR3 extends over 11 amino acids. The germline V gene has CDR1 ENHRY and CDR2 SYGVKD. This CDR3 is CAISEVDEQFF. DNA for the CDR3: TGTGCCATCAGTGAAGTAGATGAGCAGTTCTTC.

The chain combines TRBV28 with TRBJ1-3; 7 bases align to TRBD1. CDR1 MDHEN and CDR2 SYDVKM come from the germline V gene. The CDR3 runs to 16 residues. Unmatched junction bases numbered 17, after V lost 7 bases and J lost 8 bases. In nucleotides, the CDR3 is TGTGCCAGCAAGAGTGATCTGGACAGGCTGGTAGACACCATATATTTT. Translating gives CASKSDLDRLVDTIYF.

The V gene is TRBV19, the J gene TRBJ2-7; D gene unclear. The CDR3 runs 13 residues. V lost 0 bases to trimming and J lost 5 bases, with 8 bases between them. The germline CDR1 and CDR2 sequences are LNHDA and SQIVND (reference sequence). Here the CDR3 DNA reads TGTGCCAGTAGTATAGATCTAACTAACGAGCAGTACTTC. Translated: CASSIDLTNEQYF.

The J gene is TRBJ2-7, the V gene TRBV10-3, with 11 nucleotides matching TRBD1. This CDR3 region has 14 residues. The V segment lost 10 bases and the J segment 6 bases; nucleotides outside the gene matches: 11. Germline V gene sequence: CDR1 ENHRY, CDR2 SYGVKD. CDR3: CATTPGQGVSEQYF. DNA of the CDR3: TGTGCCACGACACCGGGACAGGGGGTAAGCGAGCAGTACTTC.

The chain combines TRBV15 with TRBJ2-6; D not certain. Germline CDR1 reads LNHNV; CDR2 reads YYDKDF (reference sequence). The ends were cut back, 0 bases at V and 0 bases at J, with 9 bases in the middle. This CDR3 is 17 amino acids long. The CDR3 DNA is TGTGCCACCAGCAGAGATGGCGGTTTCTCTGGGGCCAACGTCCTGACTTTC. It specifies CATSRDGGFSGANVLTF.